This T cell receptor beta chain was recorded in a study of T cells in Graves' hyperthyroidism and ophthalmopathy. The diagnostic basis comprised clinical symptoms, serum thyroxine and TRAb, thyroid ultrasound and orbital computed tomography. Amplified regions were TCR beta CDR3 sequences from RNA transcripts. HTBI primers were employed in a first-round RT-PCR of the TCR CDR3. TCRdb processed the multiplex PCR reads anew with MiXCR; each CDR3 protein has one entry. The repertoire holds roughly 500,000 distinct CDR3 sequences, with roughly a quarter as singletons. This clonotype has at least ten counts. Sequencing was carried out using blood. The origin of this receptor is a woman in her 30s with Graves' ophthalmopathy.

CDR3 loop: CASSGLAGGEETQYF. The CDR3 DNA follows: TGTGCCAGCAGCGGACTAGCGGGGGGAGAAGAGACCCAGTACTTC. The rearrangement links TRBV11-2 to TRBJ2-5; TRBD2 aligns across 14 bases. This CDR3 comprises 15 residues. V trimming: 5 bases; J trimming: 3 bases; junction bases outside the gene matches: 2. Per germline, CDR1 SGHAT and CDR2 FQNNGV.